This TCR beta chain was profiled in a study of CD8+ T cells in alopecia areata. Study in general: Affected scalp percentage determined the severity score of treated patients.

Regarding the study as a whole: Scalp clonality, together with expanded CD8+ clones among the top 100, fell significantly with tofacitinib. Alopecia totalis/universalis scalp especially showed more expanded CD8+ clones than normal scalp.

With respect to this clone: Its antigen is unidentified.

Reverse transcription of extracted RNA yielded cDNA, which provided the sequencing template. Generated by immunoSEQ multiplex PCR, the TCRdb table keeps only in-frame clones and is missing some. Of some 150,000 clones detected, about 88% appear once; the ten largest clones hold approximately 13%. Regarding treatment: oral pan-JAK inhibitor, 5-10 mg twice daily. In germline, CDR1 is SGHTA, CDR2 FQGNSA. The V and J ends lost 6 bases and 5 bases respectively, with 30 bases between them. The CDR3 runs to 19 residues. The J gene is TRBJ2-3, the V gene TRBV7-2, with D maybe TRBD2 (6 bases). The source was CD8+ T cells sorted from blood, collected at week 4, from a patient treated with tofacitinib. This receptor was identified in a human donor with alopecia areata. Here the CDR3 reads CASSPHWWEDPQFQDTQYF. For the CDR3, the DNA is TGTGCCAGCAGTCCCCACTGGTGGGAGGACCCCCAATTCCAAGATACGCAGTATTTT.